This TCR beta chain was identified during a study of CD8+CD57+ T cells in acquired aplastic anemia. Study background: Across the sorted CD4+ and CD8+ cells, DNA amounts averaged roughly 3 ug. Study-level findings and limits: Comparison of patients with controls identified about 30 shared CD8+ CDR3 sequences.

Germline assignment: CDR1 SEHNR and CDR2 FQNEAQ (reference sequence). The CDR3 is 13 amino acids. Trimming took 1 base from V and 3 from J, leaving 6 bases between them. CDR3 and TCR beta VDJ profiling relied on genomic DNA as the template. TCRdb re-analysed the reads in MiXCR, keeping a single row per CDR3 protein. In the table there are nearly 60,000 distinct CDR3 sequences, around 60% of which are singletons. Of note for this clonotype: The antigen is not known.

The authors sequenced patients whose flow cytometry had shown CD8+CD57+ cell expansion. By the time of blood sampling, patients had still received no therapy. The source of this sequence is a human donor with aplastic anemia. The sample was sorted CD4+, CD8+, or CD8+CD57+ T cells (not recorded which) from PBMCs. The chain is built from TRBV7-9 and TRBJ1-2; D not resolved. CDR3 protein: CASSLGVYYGYTF. DNA for the CDR3: TGTGCCAGCAGCTTAGGGGTCTACTATGGCTACACCTTC.